This passage covers 9 T cell receptor beta chains from one sample sequenced in a study of regulatory T cells in long-lasting Graves disease. CDR3 regions were amplified by Arm-PCR using iRepertoire HTBI primers to build TCR beta libraries. TCRdb fed the multiplex PCR reads into MiXCR, producing one record per CDR3 protein. The sample records fewer than 550,000 distinct CDR3 sequences, roughly 15% being singletons. The time point was: newly diagnosed GD, antithyroid drugs for less than 3 months. From RNA extracted from PBMCs, the TCR library was made. These same records also appear under a second study, on T cells in Graves' hyperthyroidism and ophthalmopathy.

The material sequenced was peripheral blood mononuclear cells (PBMCs), taken at new diagnosis, from a patient treated with antithyroid drugs. Receptors were obtained from a woman aged 18-29 years with Graves disease.

The chain employs TRBV6-1 and TRBJ1-3; D is undetermined. Trimming left V 7 bases short and J 0 bases short, with 13 bases between. Germline lookup yields CDR1 MNHNS and CDR2 SASEGT. The CDR3 has 15 residues. In DNA, the CDR3 is TGTGCCAGCATCTGGGTCAAGCACTCTGGAAACACCATATATTTT. Translation: CASIWVKHSGNTIYF.

This clonotype was seen at least ten times. CDR3 coding DNA: TGTGCCAGCAGCTTAATGGGGTTGCCCTTCTACGAGCAGTACTTC. Residues: CASSLMGLPFYEQYF. The chain uses TRBV11-2 and TRBJ2-7; D gene unclear. V dropped 2 bases and J dropped 3 bases, with 14 bases sitting between them. The CDR3 length is 15 residues. Germline CDR1 SGHAT, CDR2 FQNNGV. Supplemented by reference TRBV11-2 and TRBJ2-7, the full variable domain reads EAGVAQSPRYKIIEKRQSVAFWCNPISGHATLYWYQQILGQGPKLLIQFQNNGVVDDSQLPKDRFSAERLKGVDSTLKIQPAKLEDSAVYLCASSLMGLPFYEQYFGPGTRLTVT.

This clonotype was picked up a small number of times. This chain connects TRBV14 to TRBJ2-1, with TRBD2 as a possible D gene (5 bases). The germline V gene encodes CDR1 SGHDN and CDR2 FVKESK. The CDR3 is made up of 16 amino acids. V gave up 3 bases and J gave up 3 bases, with 15 bases separating them. The CDR3 reads CASSHIGLAGYNEQFF. In DNA form, the CDR3 reads TGTGCCAGCAGCCATATTGGGCTAGCTGGCTACAATGAGCAGTTCTTC.

The rearrangement joins TRBV9 to TRBJ1-3; 8 nucleotides match TRBD1. The CDR3 spans 15 residues. V shed 1 base, J shed 8 bases, and the junction held 8 bases outside the gene matches. Germline V gene lookup returns CDR1 SGDLS and CDR2 YYNGEE. The DNA of the CDR3 is TGTGCCAGCAGCGTACGTCCACAGGGGGTGGACACCATATATTTT. Its translation: CASSVRPQGVDTIYF. Together with reference TRBV9 and TRBJ1-3, the CDR3 gives the full variable domain: DSGVTQTPKHLITATGQRVTLRCSPRSGDLSVYWYQQSLDQGLQFLIQYYNGEERAKGNILERFSAQQFPDLHSELNLSSLELGDSALYFCASSVRPQGVDTIYFGEGSWLTVV.

This clonotype was observed a few times. This clone may be a read error of a much larger clone one base away. This chain joins TRBV7-3 and TRBJ2-1, with 10 bases that match TRBD2. From germline, CDR1 is SGHTA and CDR2 FQGTGA. CDR3 size: 15 residues. The junction had 9 bases not matched to a gene; V was cut back by 2 bases and J by 11 bases. This CDR3 reads CASSLDPGTSAKQFF. The CDR3 nucleotides read TGTGCCAGCAGCTTAGACCCCGGGACTAGCGCCAAGCAGTTCTTC.

This clonotype was recorded at least ten times. V usage is TRBV28 and J usage is TRBJ2-1; perhaps TRBD2 as D (6 bases). This CDR3 contains 15 residues. Germline V CDR1 and CDR2: MDHEN, SYDVKM. Trimming shortened V by 5 bases and J by 3 bases, and 14 bases separated the two germline ends. The CDR3 region has the DNA TGTGCCAGCAGTAAGGACTACGGTGTCTACAATGAGCAGTTCTTC. Residues: CASSKDYGVYNEQFF.

Regarding this clonotype: This sequence may be a read error, since a much larger clone differs from it by one base. V is TRBV20-1 and J is TRBJ2-3; D tentatively fits TRBD1 or TRBD2 (5 bases each). Germline V gene sequence: CDR1 DFQATT, CDR2 SNEGSKA (reference sequence). CDR3 length: 16 residues. The germline V and J ends were trimmed by 6 bases and 2 bases, with 21 bases remaining between them. Here the CDR3 reads CSATDSRDGDTDTQYF. CDR3 in DNA: TGCAGTGCCACAGACAGCCGGGATGGAGACACAGATACGCAGTATTTT.

The V call is TRBV3-1, the J call TRBJ2-7; 7 positions match TRBD1. This CDR3 has 16 residues. Germline CDR1 reads LGHDT; CDR2 reads YNNKEL (reference sequence). Trimming took 4 bases from V and 3 from J; bases not matched to a gene: 12. The CDR3, as DNA: TGTGCCAGCAGCCTCACGACAGGGTTCTCACTCTACGAGCAGTACTTC. Its translation: CASSLTTGFSLYEQYF.

This chain connects TRBV28 to TRBJ1-2; D possibly corresponds to TRBD1 (6 bases). Germline CDR1 is MDHEN and CDR2 is SYDVKM. This CDR3 spans 17 amino acids. Trimming removed 8 bases at V and 0 bases at J, with 22 bases between. The CDR3, as DNA: TGTGCCAGCCGCTTCCCCTTGGGGGGGCCTACTAACTATGGCTACACCTTC. The encoded protein is CASRFPLGGPTNYGYTF.